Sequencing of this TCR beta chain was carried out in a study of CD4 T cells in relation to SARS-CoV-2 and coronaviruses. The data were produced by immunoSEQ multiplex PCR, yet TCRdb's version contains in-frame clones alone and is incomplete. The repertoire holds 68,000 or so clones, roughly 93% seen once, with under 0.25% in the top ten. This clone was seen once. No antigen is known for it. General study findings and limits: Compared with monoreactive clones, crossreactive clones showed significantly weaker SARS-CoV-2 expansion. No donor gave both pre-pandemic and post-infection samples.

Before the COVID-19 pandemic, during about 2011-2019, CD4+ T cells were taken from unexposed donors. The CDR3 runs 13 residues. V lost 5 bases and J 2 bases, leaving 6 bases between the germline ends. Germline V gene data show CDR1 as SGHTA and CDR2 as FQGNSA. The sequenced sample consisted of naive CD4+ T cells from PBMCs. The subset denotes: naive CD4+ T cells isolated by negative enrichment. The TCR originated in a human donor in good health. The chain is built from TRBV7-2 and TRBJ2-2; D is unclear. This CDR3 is CASSTQNTGELFF. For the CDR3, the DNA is TGTGCCAGCAGCACACAAAACACCGGGGAGCTGTTTTTT.